This T cell receptor (beta chain) was sequenced for a study of glioma-infiltrating T cells. Study-wide findings and caveats: Above-expected tissue-blood divergence occurred in all gliomas, most in low-grade ones. Tissue and blood shared very few CDR3 sequences.

As concerns this clonotype: Its antigen is not identified.

Amplification of TCR alpha and beta CDR3 regions from RNA used iRepertoire nested multiplex PCR. Tissue mRNA or PBMC total RNA, roughly 100-400 ng, went into one-step reverse transcription and amplification. TCRdb independently ran MiXCR on the multiplex PCR reads; one entry per CDR3 protein. The sample records fewer than 110,000 distinct CDR3 sequences, about 30% being singletons. This CDR3 has 14 amino acids. The V end lost 6 bases, the J end lost 6 bases, and 17 bases lay between the germline ends. Germline CDR1 is KGHSH and CDR2 is LQKENI. This TCR was recovered from a human donor with low-grade glioma or glioblastoma, undergoing nonglioma brain surgery, or in good health (not recorded which). The sequencing input was glioma tissue, nonneoplastic brain tissue, or PBMCs (not recorded which). The chain combines TRBV18 with TRBJ1-1; perhaps TRBD1 as D (5 bases). The CDR3 DNA sequence: TGTGCCAGCTCCCGCGGGGGGGAAGGCCCTGAAGCTTTCTTT. Encoded protein: CASSRGGEGPEAFF.